These 25 T cell receptor beta chains were sequenced from one sample in a study of shared clonotypes between healthy human individuals (dated by TCRdb to the early 2020s). For the CD8 naive samples, CD45RO-negative cells were positively selected for CCR7, yielding a CD45RA+CCR7+ population from which TemRA cells were excluded. The receptor library was made with the immunoSEQ multiplex PCR assay. TCRdb mirrors the immuneACCESS table, restricted to in-frame sequences. Some clones are absent from its copies; in checked studies, under half trace to an unresolved V gene, and the reason for the others is unknown. This sample comprises a few million clones, 85% to 95% of them detected only once. The top ten clones comprise about 1.7% of the sample. The sequencing input was naive CD8+ T cells from PBMCs. The label giving this sample's cell subset or site can be read as: CD45RA+CCR7+. Every receptor here comes from a man between 18 and 29 years old in good health. Some clones in this sample may be carry-over from other donors' samples.

Notes on this clone: In the same sample, other DNA sequences code for this CDR3. The chain is built from TRBV28 and TRBJ2-2; D ambiguous. The length of the CDR3 is 14 residues. Trimming cost V 2 bases and J 3 bases, with 7 bases left between them. CDR1 MDHEN and CDR2 SYDVKM come from the germline V gene. Here the CDR3 reads CASSLTGYTGELFF. CDR3 DNA sequence: TGTGCCAGCAGTTTAACCGGGTACACCGGGGAGCTGTTTTTT.

This chain connects TRBV6-5 to TRBJ1-2; TRBD1 matches at 9 bases. After removal of 6 bases from V and 3 bases from J, the junction contained 5 bases not matched to a gene. The CDR3 contains 14 residues. The germline V gene has CDR1 MNHEY and CDR2 SVGAGI. Written as DNA, the CDR3 is TGTGCCAGCAGCCTCGACAGGGGGGACTATGGCTACACCTTC. It encodes CASSLDRGDYGYTF.

This chain connects TRBV7-9 to TRBJ2-1, with a weak D call TRBD1 (5 bases). CDR3 size: 14 residues. The germline gives CDR1 SEHNR, CDR2 FQNEAQ (reference sequence). V shed 4 bases and J shed 8 bases, with 15 bases lying between them. CDR3 loop: CASSSRFQGYEQFF. Here the CDR3 DNA reads TGTGCCAGCAGCTCACGGTTTCAGGGTTATGAGCAGTTCTTC.

The V and J genes are TRBV27 and TRBJ1-5; tentative D call: TRBD1 (5 bases). The CDR3 runs 14 residues. Germline V gene lookup returns CDR1 MNHEY and CDR2 SMNVEV (reference sequence). The ends were cut back, 4 bases at V and 7 bases at J, with 14 bases in the middle. CDR3 sequence (DNA): TGTGCCAGCAGTTATCTAGGGGATTCGCAGCCCCAGCATTTT. As protein: CASSYLGDSQPQHF.

The V and J genes are TRBV28 and TRBJ2-7, with 7 positions matching TRBD1. V lost 5 bases and J lost 2; bases outside the gene matches: 6. The CDR3 has 14 residues. Germline assignment: CDR1 MDHEN and CDR2 SYDVKM. The CDR3 DNA reads as TGTGCCAGCAGTATTCCGGGACAGCCCTACGAGCAGTACTTC. Its protein is CASSIPGQPYEQYF.

In nucleotides, the CDR3 is TGTGCTAGTGCCGAGGGAGGGCGGACCTACGAGCAGTACTTC. Its protein is CASAEGGRTYEQYF. This rearrangement joins TRBV12-5 to TRBJ2-7, with 7 positions matching TRBD2. Looked up from germline, CDR1 is LGHNT and CDR2 is FRNRAP. V lost 7 bases and J lost 2; bases outside the gene matches: 8. CDR3 length: 14 residues.

V and J are TRBV25-1 and TRBJ2-5; 11 bases are shared with TRBD1. The J call may be in error: the DNA end matches TRBJ2-7 better. The CDR3 runs 12 residues. The germline V gene encodes CDR1 MGHDK and CDR2 SYGVNS. DNA for the CDR3: TGTGCCAGCGGACAGGGGGCGGGCGAGCAGTACTTC. Encoded protein: CASGQGAGEQYF.

The chain uses TRBV9 and TRBJ2-1; D unresolved. Germline CDR1 and CDR2: SGDLS and YYNGEE. There are 19 residues in the CDR3. Trimming shortened V by 1 base and J by 1 base, and 21 bases separated the two germline ends. CDR3 in DNA: TGTGCCAGCAGCGTACCACTTAAACCTACACGACGATCCTACAATGAGCAGTTCTTC. Residues: CASSVPLKPTRRSYNEQFF.

The rearrangement joins TRBV30 to TRBJ1-6; D is perhaps TRBD1 (5 bases). CDR1 GTSNPN and CDR2 SVGIG come from the germline V gene (reference sequence). The CDR3 sequence is 15 residues long. Trimming took off 5 bases at V and 3 bases at J, with 14 bases between the two ends. As DNA, the CDR3 is TGTGCCTGGGCAGTCGGGGCAAGCTATAATTCACCCCTCCACTTT. Amino acid sequence: CAWAVGASYNSPLHF.

This sequence joins TRBV13 and TRBJ2-1, with D uncertain. This CDR3 is 12 amino acids long. CDR1 PRHDT and CDR2 FYEKMQ come from the germline V gene (reference sequence). V lost 0 bases and J lost 10, with 7 bases in between. This CDR3 is CASSLGPREQFF. The DNA of the CDR3 is TGTGCCAGCAGCTTAGGGCCAAGGGAGCAGTTCTTC.

J is TRBJ1-5 and V is TRBV27; no definite D call. In germline, CDR1 is MNHEY, CDR2 SMNVEV (reference sequence). The CDR3 consists of 13 residues. V was cut by 1 base and J by 6 bases, with 7 bases left in between. CDR3 coding DNA: TGTGCCAGCAGTTTATTGTCCCGTCAGCCCCAGCATTTT. This encodes CASSLLSRQPQHF.

CDR3 region: CASSLFGTGGRQPQHF. The CDR3, as DNA: TGTGCCAGCAGTTTGTTTGGGACAGGGGGCCGCCAGCCCCAGCATTTT. The genes are TRBV27 and TRBJ1-5, with 12 bases fitting TRBD1. The CDR3 has 16 residues. Germline V gene data show CDR1 as MNHEY and CDR2 as SMNVEV (reference sequence). J gave up 7 bases and V 3 bases, and 7 bases lay outside the gene matches.

This chain joins TRBV28 and TRBJ2-5; 8 bases are a match to TRBD2. This CDR3 is 16 amino acids long. With V trimmed by 5 bases and J by 4 bases, 12 bases remained unmatched. Germline V CDR1 and CDR2: MDHEN, SYDVKM. The CDR3 sequence is CASSLAGSGNRETQYF. DNA for the CDR3: TGTGCCAGCAGTCTCGCAGGTAGCGGGAACCGAGAGACCCAGTACTTC. The entire variable domain, with the rest obtained from reference TRBV28 and TRBJ2-5, is as follows: DVKVTQSSRYLVKRTGEKVFLECVQDMDHENMFWYRQDPGLGLRLIYFSYDVKMKEKGDIPEGYSVSREKKERFSLILESASTNQTSMYLCASSLAGSGNRETQYFGPGTRLLVL.

Comments on this clone: The same CDR3 arises from other DNA sequences in this sample as well. The gene calls are TRBV5-8 and TRBJ2-5; 14 bases fit TRBD2. The CDR3 loop spans 16 amino acids. CDR1 and CDR2 from the germline V gene are SGHTS and YDEGEE. V was pared by 4 bases and J by 4 bases, with 6 bases of the junction left unmatched. DNA of the CDR3: TGTGCCAGCAGCCCCGGGACTAGCGGGAGTAGAGAGACCCAGTACTTC. Amino acid sequence: CASSPGTSGSRETQYF.

Here the CDR3 reads CASSSKESSGSNEQFF. The CDR3 DNA reads TGTGCCAGCAGCTCGAAGGAGTCTAGCGGGAGCAATGAGCAGTTCTTC. This chain joins TRBV11-3 and TRBJ2-1; 10 positions match TRBD2. Germline CDR1 reads SGHNT; CDR2 reads YENEEA. The CDR3 consists of 16 residues. Trimming at V came to 4 bases and at J to 6 bases, leaving 9 bases not matched to a gene.

On this clone: Sequence at one end of the junction differs from germline and may be a read error. The chain combines TRBV5-4 with TRBJ2-7, with D uncertain. CDR1 is SGHNT, CDR2 YYREEE, per germline (reference sequence). CDR3 size: 15 residues. In DNA, the CDR3 is TGTGCCAGCAGCTTGTGGTATGGGCCCTCCCACGAGCAGTACTTC. This gives the protein CASSLWYGPSHEQYF.

This rearrangement joins TRBV6-1 to TRBJ1-3; D may be TRBD1 (6 bases). Trimming pared 8 bases from V and 4 bases from J, leaving 15 bases between. This CDR3 has 14 amino acids. CDR1 MNHNS and CDR2 SASEGT come from the germline V gene. The CDR3 DNA reads TGTGCCAGCGGCTTAACAGGGCCAGGAAACACCATATATTTT. It encodes CASGLTGPGNTIYF.

The chain uses TRBV7-9 and TRBJ2-6; perhaps TRBD1 as D (5 bases). Germline assignment: CDR1 SEHNR and CDR2 FQNEAQ (reference sequence). The CDR3 is made up of 17 amino acids. Trimming took off 3 bases at V and 0 bases at J, with 12 bases between the two ends. The CDR3 coding sequence is TGTGCCAGCAGCTTGCTGGGGCGATCCTCTGGGGCCAACGTCCTGACTTTC. Its protein product is CASSLLGRSSGANVLTF.

This clone was recorded once. The junction departs from germline at one end; a sequencing error may be responsible. The chain joins TRBV4-1 to TRBJ1-4; D remains ambiguous. This CDR3 has 18 amino acids. The germline V gene encodes CDR1 MGHRA and CDR2 YSYEKL. CDR3 residues: CASSQAIVATWGNEKLFF. The CDR3 nucleotides read TGCGCCAGCAGCCAAGCCATCGTGGCAACATGGGGTAATGAGAAACTGTTTTTT.

About this clone: Additional DNA sequences in this sample encode the identical CDR3. This chain connects TRBV27 to TRBJ2-7; D assignment may be TRBD1 or TRBD2 (5 bases each). The CDR3 has 13 amino acids. CDR1 is MNHEY, CDR2 SMNVEV, per germline (reference sequence). V lost 2 bases and J lost 4, with 9 bases in between. CDR3 sequence (DNA): TGTGCCAGCAGTTTAGGGGGTTGGTACGAGCAGTACTTC. Amino acids: CASSLGGWYEQYF.

The rearrangement joins TRBV19 to TRBJ1-2; D not certain. V was pared by 3 bases and J by 4 bases, with 12 bases between. This CDR3 is built from 14 residues. Germline loops: CDR1 LNHDA, CDR2 SQIVND (reference sequence). The CDR3 protein is CASSMPATLYGYTF. The CDR3 region has the DNA TGTGCCAGTAGTATGCCTGCGACACTCTATGGCTACACCTTC.

The chain carries TRBV15 and TRBJ2-7; 7 nucleotides line up with TRBD1. V lost 0 bases and J lost 5; bases outside the gene matches: 10. Germline-derived CDR1 and CDR2 are LNHNV and YYDKDF (reference sequence). CDR3 size: 16 residues. CDR3 region: CATSRESDRDLDEQYF. As DNA, the CDR3 is TGTGCCACCAGCAGAGAATCTGACAGGGACCTTGACGAGCAGTACTTC.

This chain joins TRBV28 and TRBJ1-5; 9 bases match TRBD1. Germline trimming cut 6 bases from V and 4 bases from J; bases unmatched to any gene: 4. From germline, CDR1 is MDHEN and CDR2 SYDVKM. The CDR3 covers 14 residues. The CDR3 spells CASRRTGANQPQHF. CDR3 nucleotides: TGTGCCAGCAGAAGGACAGGGGCAAATCAGCCCCAGCATTTT.

As for this clone: This sample includes further DNA sequences coding for the same CDR3. This sequence joins TRBV9 and TRBJ1-2; 7 positions match TRBD1. V trimming: 0 bases; J trimming: 4 bases; junction bases outside the gene matches: 3. Germline V lookup: CDR1 SGDLS, CDR2 YYNGEE. The CDR3 covers 14 residues. The CDR3: CASSVGAGGYGYTF. CDR3 bases: TGTGCCAGCAGCGTAGGTGCAGGGGGCTATGGCTACACCTTC.

There are a few counts of this clone. The chain recombines TRBV28 with TRBJ2-7; TRBD1 agrees at 10 bases. CDR3 size: 17 residues. From germline, CDR1 is MDHEN and CDR2 SYDVKM. V gave up 3 bases and J gave up 0 bases; unmatched junction bases: 8. Here the CDR3 DNA reads TGTGCCAGCAGTTTTCAGACGGGACAGGGGAGCTCCTACGAGCAGTACTTC. Protein: CASSFQTGQGSSYEQYF.